This T cell receptor (beta chain) was sequenced during a study of T cell repertoires in cytomegalovirus infection. Whole-study context: A matching HLA type, together with CMV infection, was signaled by public TCR beta signatures.

General observations from the study: In two of eight donors, the top clonotype was HLA-C-restricted CMV-specific. CMV carriers with the relevant HLA were identified by cumulative public TCR beta family frequency.

TCRdb passed the reads through MiXCR, listing each CDR3 protein once. The table includes roughly 760,000 distinct CDR3 sequences, under 40% detected once. The CDR3 runs to 17 residues. The V end was cut by 1 base, the J end by 0 bases, with 13 bases between. Germline V lookup: CDR1 SGHVS, CDR2 FNYEAQ. This clonotype was found a few times. Its antigen remains unknown. The TCR originated in a human donor in good health (CMV status not recorded). Some clones in this sample may be carry-over from other donors' samples. Sequenced sample: PBMCs. The chain has TRBV7-6 and TRBJ1-5, with D uncertain. CDR3 residues: CASSLVFPGNSNQPQHF. The DNA of the CDR3 is TGTGCCAGCAGCTTAGTCTTTCCCGGGAATAGCAATCAGCCCCAGCATTTT.